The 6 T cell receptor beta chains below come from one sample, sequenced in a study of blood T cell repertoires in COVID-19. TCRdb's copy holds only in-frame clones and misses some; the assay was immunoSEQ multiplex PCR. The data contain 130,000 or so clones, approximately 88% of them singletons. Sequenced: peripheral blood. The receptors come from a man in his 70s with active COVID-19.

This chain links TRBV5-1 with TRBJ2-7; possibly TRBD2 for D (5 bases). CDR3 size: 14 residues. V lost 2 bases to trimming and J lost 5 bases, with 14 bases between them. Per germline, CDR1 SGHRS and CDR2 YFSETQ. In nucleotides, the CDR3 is TGCGCCAGCAGCTTCGGGAAGACGGCCCACGAGCAGTACTTC. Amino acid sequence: CASSFGKTAHEQYF.

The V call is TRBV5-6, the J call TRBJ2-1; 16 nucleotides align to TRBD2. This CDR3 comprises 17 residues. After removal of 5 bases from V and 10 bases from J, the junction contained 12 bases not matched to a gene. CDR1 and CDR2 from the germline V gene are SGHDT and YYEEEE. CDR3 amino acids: CASRPGGTSGRAMEQFF. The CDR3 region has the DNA TGTGCCAGCAGACCGGGAGGGACTAGCGGGAGGGCCATGGAGCAGTTCTTC.

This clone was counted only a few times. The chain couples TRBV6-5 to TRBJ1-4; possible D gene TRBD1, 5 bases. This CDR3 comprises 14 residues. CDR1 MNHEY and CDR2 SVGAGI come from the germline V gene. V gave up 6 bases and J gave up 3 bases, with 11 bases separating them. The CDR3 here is CASRQDMANEKLFF. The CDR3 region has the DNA TGTGCCAGCAGGCAGGACATGGCTAATGAAAAACTGTTTTTT.

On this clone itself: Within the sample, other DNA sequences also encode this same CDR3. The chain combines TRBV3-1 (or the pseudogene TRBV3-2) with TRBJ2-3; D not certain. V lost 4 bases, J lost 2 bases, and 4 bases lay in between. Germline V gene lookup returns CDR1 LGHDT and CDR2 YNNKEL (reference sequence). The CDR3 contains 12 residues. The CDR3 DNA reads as TGTGCCAGCAGCCCCAACACAGATACGCAGTATTTT. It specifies CASSPNTDTQYF.

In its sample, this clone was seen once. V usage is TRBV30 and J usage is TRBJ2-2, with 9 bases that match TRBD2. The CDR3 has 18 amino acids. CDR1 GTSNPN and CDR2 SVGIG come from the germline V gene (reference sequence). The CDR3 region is CASGKTSGHKFNTGELFF. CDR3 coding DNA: TGTGCTTCCGGGAAGACTAGCGGACACAAATTTAACACCGGGGAGCTGTTTTTT.

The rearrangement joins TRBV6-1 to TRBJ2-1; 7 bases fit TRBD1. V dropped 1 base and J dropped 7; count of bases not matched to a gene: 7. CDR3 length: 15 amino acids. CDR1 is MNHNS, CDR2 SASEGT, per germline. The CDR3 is CASSEDRGFGNEQFF. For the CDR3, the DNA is TGTGCCAGCAGTGAAGACAGGGGATTTGGTAATGAGCAGTTCTTC.